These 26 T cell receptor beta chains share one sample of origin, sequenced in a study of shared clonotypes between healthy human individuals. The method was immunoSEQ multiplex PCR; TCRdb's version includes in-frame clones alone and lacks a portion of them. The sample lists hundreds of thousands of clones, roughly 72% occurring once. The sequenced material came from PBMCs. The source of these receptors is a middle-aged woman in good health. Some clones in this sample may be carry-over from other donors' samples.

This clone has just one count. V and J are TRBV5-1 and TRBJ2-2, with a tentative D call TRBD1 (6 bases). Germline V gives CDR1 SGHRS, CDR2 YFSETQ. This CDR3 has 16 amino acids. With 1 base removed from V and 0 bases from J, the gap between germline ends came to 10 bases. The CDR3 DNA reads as TGCGCCAGCAGCTTGTCGGGACACGCGAACACCGGGGAGCTGTTTTTT. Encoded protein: CASSLSGHANTGELFF.

The chain's CDR3 is CASSGRDTFSYEQYF. CDR3 nucleotides: TGTGCCAGCAGCGGCCGGGACACCTTCTCCTACGAGCAGTACTTC. The chain has TRBV9 and TRBJ2-7; tentative D call: TRBD1 (6 bases). Looked up from germline, CDR1 is SGDLS and CDR2 is YYNGEE. V lost 3 bases and J 0 bases, leaving 13 bases between the germline ends. This CDR3 contains 15 residues. Variable domain in full (rest from reference TRBV9 and TRBJ2-7): DSGVTQTPKHLITATGQRVTLRCSPRSGDLSVYWYQQSLDQGLQFLIQYYNGEERAKGNILERFSAQQFPDLHSELNLSSLELGDSALYFCASSGRDTFSYEQYFGPGTRLTVT.

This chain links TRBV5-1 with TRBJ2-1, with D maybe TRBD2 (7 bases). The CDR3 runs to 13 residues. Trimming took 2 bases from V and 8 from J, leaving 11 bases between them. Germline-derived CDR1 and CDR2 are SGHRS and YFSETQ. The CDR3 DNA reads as TGCGCCAGCAGCTTCGGCGGGGGCGATGAGCAGTTCTTC. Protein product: CASSFGGGDEQFF.

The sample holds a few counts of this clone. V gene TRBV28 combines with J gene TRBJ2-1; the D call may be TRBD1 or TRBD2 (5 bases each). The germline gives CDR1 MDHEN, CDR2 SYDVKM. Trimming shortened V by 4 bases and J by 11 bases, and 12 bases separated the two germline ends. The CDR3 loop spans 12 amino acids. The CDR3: CASSSGRGQQFF. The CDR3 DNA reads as TGTGCCAGCAGTTCCGGTCGGGGACAGCAGTTCTTC.

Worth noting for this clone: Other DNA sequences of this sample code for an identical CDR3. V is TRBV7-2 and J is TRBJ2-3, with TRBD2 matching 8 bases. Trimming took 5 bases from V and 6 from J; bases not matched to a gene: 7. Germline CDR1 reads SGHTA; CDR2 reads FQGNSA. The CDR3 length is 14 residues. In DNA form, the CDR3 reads TGTGCCAGCAGCCCTGGACTAGCTTCGGATACGCAGTATTTT. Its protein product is CASSPGLASDTQYF.

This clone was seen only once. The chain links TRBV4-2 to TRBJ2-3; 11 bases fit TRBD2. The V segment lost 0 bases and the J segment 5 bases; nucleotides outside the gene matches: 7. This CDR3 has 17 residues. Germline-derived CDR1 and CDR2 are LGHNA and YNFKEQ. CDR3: CASSQEGASGRIDTQYF. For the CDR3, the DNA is TGTGCCAGCAGCCAAGAGGGCGCTAGCGGGAGGATAGATACGCAGTATTTT.

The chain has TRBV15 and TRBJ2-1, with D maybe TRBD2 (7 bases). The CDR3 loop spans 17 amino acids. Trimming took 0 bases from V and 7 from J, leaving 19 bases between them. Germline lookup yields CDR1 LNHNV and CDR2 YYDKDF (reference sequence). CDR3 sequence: CATSRDPGEGLRNEQFF. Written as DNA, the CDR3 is TGTGCCACCAGCAGAGATCCAGGGGAGGGCCTTAGAAATGAGCAGTTCTTC.

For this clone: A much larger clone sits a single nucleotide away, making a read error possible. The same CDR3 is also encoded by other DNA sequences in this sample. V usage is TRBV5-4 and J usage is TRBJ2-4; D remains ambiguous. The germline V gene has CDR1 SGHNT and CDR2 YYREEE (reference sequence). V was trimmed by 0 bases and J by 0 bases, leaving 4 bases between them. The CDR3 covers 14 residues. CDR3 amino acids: CASSLGTAKNIQYF. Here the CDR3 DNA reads TGTGCCAGCAGCTTGGGAACAGCCAAAAACATTCAGTACTTC.

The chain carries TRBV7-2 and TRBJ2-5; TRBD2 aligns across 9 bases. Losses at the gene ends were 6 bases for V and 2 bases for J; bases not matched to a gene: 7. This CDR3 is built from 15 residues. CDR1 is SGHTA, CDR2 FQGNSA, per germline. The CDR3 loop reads CASSSGTSRQETQYF. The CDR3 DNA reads TGTGCCAGCAGTTCCGGGACTAGCAGGCAAGAGACCCAGTACTTC.

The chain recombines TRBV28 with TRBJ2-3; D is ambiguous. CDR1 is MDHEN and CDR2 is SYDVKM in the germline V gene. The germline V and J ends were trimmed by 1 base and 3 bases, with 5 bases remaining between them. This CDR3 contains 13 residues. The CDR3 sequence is CASSLSETDTQYF. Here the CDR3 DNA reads TGTGCCAGCAGTTTATCTGAGACAGATACGCAGTATTTT.

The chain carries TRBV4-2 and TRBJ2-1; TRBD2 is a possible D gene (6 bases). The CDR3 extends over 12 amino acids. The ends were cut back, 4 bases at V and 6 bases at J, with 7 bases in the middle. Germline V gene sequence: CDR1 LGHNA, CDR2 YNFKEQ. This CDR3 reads CASSPTSNEQFF. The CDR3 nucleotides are TGTGCCAGCAGCCCGACTAGCAATGAGCAGTTCTTC.

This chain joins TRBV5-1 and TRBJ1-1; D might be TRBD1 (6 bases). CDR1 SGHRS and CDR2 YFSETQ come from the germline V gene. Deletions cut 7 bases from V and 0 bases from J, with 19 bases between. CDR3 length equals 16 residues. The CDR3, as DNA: TGCGCCAGCGGTGGCCTGATACAGGGACTGAACACTGAAGCTTTCTTT. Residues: CASGGLIQGLNTEAFF. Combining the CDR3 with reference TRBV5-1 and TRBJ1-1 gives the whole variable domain KAGVTQTPRYLIKTRGQQVTLSCSPISGHRSVSWYQQTPGQGLQFLFEYFSETQRNKGNFPGRFSGRQFSNSRSEMNVSTLELGDSALYLCASGGLIQGLNTEAFFGQGTRLTVV.

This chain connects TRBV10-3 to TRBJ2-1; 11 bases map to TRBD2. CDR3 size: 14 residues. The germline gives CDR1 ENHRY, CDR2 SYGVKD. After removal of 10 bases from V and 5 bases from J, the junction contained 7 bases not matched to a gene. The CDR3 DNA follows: TGTGCCACGCGACTAGCGGGACCAAACAATGAGCAGTTCTTC. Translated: CATRLAGPNNEQFF.

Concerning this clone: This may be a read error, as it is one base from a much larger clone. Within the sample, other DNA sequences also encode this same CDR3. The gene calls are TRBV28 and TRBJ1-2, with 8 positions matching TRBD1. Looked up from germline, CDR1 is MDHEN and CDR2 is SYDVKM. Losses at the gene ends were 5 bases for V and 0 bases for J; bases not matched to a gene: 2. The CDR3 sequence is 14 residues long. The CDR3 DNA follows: TGTGCCAGCAGTGACAGGGGACCTAACTATGGCTACACCTTC. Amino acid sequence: CASSDRGPNYGYTF.

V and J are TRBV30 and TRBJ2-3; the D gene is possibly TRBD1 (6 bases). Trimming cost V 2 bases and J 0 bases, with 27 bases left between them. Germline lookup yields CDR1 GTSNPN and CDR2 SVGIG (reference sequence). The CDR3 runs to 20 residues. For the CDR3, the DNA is TGTGCCTGGAGTACAAGGACAGTCATATTAGGAGCCGCTAGCACAGATACGCAGTATTTT. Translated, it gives CAWSTRTVILGAASTDTQYF.

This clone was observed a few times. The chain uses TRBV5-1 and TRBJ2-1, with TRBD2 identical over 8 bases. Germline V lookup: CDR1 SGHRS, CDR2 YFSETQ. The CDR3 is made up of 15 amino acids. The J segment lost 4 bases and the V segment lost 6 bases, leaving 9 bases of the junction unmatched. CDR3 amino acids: CASTPSGGNYNEQFF. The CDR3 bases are TGCGCCAGCACCCCCTCGGGGGGGAATTACAATGAGCAGTTCTTC.

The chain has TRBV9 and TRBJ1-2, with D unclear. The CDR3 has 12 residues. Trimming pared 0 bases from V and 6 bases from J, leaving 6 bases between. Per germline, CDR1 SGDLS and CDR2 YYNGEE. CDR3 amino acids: CASSVAPHGYTF. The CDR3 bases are TGTGCCAGCAGCGTAGCTCCCCATGGCTACACCTTC.

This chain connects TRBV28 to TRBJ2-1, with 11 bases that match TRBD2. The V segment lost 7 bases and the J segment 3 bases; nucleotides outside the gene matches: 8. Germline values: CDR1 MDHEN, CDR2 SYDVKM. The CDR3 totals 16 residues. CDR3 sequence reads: CASTIVAGGFYNEQFF. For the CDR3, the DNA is TGTGCCAGCACCATCGTAGCGGGGGGGTTCTACAATGAGCAGTTCTTC.

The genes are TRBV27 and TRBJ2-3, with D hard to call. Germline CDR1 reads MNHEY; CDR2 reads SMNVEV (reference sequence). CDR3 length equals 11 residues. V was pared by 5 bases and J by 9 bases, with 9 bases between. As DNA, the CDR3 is TGTGCCAGCAGTATAGACGGGACGCAGTATTTT. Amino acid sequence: CASSIDGTQYF.

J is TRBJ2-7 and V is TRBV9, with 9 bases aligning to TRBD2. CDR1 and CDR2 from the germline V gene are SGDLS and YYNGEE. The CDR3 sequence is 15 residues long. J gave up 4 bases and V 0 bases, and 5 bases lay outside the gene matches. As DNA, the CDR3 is TGTGCCAGCAGCGTAGGCCCTAGCGGGATGTACGAGCAGTACTTC. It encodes CASSVGPSGMYEQYF.

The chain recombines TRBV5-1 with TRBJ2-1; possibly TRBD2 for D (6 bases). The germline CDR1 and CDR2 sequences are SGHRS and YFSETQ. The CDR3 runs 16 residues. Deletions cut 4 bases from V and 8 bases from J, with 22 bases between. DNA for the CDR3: TGCGCCAGCAGCGCGGCCCCGGGACTGACCGGTTATGAGCAGTTCTTC. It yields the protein CASSAAPGLTGYEQFF.

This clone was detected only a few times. The chain's CDR3 is CASSRGADTQYF. For the CDR3, the DNA is TGTGCCAGCAGCCGGGGGGCAGATACGCAGTATTTT. V gene TRBV7-8 combines with J gene TRBJ2-3; 7 bases are a match to TRBD2. Germline CDR1 SGHVS, CDR2 FQNEAQ. CDR3 size: 12 residues. Trimming cost V 5 bases and J 4 bases; bases outside gene matches: 0.

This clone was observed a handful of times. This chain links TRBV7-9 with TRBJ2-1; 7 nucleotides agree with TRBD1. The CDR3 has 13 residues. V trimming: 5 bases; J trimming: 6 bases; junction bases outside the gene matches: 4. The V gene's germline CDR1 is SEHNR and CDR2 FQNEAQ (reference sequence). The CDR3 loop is CASSPRDSNEQFF. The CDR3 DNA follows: TGTGCCAGCAGCCCAAGGGACAGCAATGAGCAGTTCTTC.

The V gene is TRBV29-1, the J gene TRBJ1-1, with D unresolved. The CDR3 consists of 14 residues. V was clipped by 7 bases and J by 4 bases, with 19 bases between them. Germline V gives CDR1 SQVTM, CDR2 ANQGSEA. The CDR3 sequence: CSGRVAGGSTEAFF. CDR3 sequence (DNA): TGCAGCGGTCGGGTAGCAGGCGGGAGCACTGAAGCTTTCTTT.

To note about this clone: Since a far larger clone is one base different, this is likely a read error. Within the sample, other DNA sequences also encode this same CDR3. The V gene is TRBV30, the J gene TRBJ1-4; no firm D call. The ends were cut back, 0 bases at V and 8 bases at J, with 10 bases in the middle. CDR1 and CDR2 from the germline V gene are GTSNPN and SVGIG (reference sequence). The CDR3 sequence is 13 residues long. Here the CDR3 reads CAWSVNSNEKLFF. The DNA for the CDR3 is TGTGCCTGGAGTGTAAACAGTAACGAAAAACTGTTTTTT.

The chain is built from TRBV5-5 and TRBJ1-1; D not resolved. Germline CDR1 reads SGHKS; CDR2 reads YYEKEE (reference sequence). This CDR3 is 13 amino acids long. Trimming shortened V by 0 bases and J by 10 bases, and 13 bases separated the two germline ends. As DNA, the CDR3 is TGTGCCAGCAGCTTGGGCCTAGGGAACCTAGCTTTCTTT. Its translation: CASSLGLGNLAFF.